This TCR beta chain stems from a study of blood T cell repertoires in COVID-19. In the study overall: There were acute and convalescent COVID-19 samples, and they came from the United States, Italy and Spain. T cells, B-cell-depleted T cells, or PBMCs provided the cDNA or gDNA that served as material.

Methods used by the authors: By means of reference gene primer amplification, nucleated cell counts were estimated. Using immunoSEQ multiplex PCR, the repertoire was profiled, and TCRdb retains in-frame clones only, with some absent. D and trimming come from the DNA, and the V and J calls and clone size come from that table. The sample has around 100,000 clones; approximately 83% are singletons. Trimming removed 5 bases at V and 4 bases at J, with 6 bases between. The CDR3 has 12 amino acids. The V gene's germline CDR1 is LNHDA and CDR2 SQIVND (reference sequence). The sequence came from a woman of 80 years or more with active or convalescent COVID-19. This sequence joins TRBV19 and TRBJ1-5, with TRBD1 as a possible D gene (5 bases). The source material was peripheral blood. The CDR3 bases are TGTGCCAGTAGTCCAGGGAATCAGCCCCAGCATTTT. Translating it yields CASSPGNQPQHF.